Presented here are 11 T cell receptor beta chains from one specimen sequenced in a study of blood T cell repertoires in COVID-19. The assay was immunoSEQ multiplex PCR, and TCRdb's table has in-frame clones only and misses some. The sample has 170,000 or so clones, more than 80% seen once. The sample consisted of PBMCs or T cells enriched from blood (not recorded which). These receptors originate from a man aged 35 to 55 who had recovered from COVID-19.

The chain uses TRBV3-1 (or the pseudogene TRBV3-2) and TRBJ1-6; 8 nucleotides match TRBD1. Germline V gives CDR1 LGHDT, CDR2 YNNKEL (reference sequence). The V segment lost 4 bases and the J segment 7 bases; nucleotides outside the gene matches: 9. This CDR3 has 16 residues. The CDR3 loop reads CASSPDRVRRNSPLHF. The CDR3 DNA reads TGTGCCAGCAGCCCGGACAGGGTAAGGCGGAATTCACCCCTCCACTTT.

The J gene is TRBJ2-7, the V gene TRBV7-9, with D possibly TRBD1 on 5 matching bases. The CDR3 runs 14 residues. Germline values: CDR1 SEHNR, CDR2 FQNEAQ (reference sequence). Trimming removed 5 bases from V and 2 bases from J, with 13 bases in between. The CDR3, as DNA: TGTGCCAGCAGCCTAACAGGCACAGCCTACGAGCAGTACTTC. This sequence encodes CASSLTGTAYEQYF.

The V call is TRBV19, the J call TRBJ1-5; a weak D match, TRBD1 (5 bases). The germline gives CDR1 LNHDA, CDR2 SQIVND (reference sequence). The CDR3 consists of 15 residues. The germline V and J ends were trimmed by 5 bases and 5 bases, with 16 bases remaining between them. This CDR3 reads CASSSWGGSDQPQHF. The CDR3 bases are TGTGCCAGTAGTTCGTGGGGGGGGTCGGATCAGCCCCAGCATTTT. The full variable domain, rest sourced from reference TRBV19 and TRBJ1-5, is DGGITQSPKYLFRKEGQNVTLSCEQNLNHDAMYWYRQDPGQGLRLIYYSQIVNDFQKGDIAEGYSVSREKKESFPLTVTSAQKNPTAFYLCASSSWGGSDQPQHFGDGTRLSIL.

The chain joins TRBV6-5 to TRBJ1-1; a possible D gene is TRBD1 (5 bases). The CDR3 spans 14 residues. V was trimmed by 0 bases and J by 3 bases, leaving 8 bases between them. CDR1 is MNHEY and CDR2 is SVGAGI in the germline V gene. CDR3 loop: CASSYSGGDTEAFF. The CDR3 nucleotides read TGTGCCAGCAGTTACTCGGGGGGAGACACTGAAGCTTTCTTT.

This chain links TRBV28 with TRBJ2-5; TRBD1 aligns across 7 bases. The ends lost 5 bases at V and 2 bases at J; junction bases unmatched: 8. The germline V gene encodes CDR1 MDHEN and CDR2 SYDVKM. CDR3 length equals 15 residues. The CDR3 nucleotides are TGTGCCAGCAGTGGGAACTCCAGGGGGCAAGAGACCCAGTACTTC. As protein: CASSGNSRGQETQYF.

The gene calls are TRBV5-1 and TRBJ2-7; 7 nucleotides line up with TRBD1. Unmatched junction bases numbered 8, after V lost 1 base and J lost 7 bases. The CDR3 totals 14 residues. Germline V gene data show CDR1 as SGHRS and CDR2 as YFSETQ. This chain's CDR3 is CASSLIGQAGEQYF. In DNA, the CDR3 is TGCGCCAGCAGCTTGATCGGACAGGCAGGTGAGCAGTACTTC.

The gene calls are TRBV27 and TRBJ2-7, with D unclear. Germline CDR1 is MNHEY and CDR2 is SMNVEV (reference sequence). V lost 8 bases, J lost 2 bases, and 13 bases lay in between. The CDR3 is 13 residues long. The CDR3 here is CASSLRQTYEQYF. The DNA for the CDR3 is TGTGCCAGCTCCCTCAGGCAAACCTACGAGCAGTACTTC.

CDR3: CASSLLGTGLNTEAFF. The CDR3 DNA is TGTGCCAGCAGTTTATTGGGAACAGGGCTTAACACTGAAGCTTTCTTT. The rearrangement links TRBV27 to TRBJ1-1, with a tentative D call TRBD1 (6 bases). Per the germline V gene, CDR1 is MNHEY and CDR2 is SMNVEV (reference sequence). The CDR3 spans 16 residues. Trimming stripped 1 base from V and 2 bases from J, with 14 bases between.

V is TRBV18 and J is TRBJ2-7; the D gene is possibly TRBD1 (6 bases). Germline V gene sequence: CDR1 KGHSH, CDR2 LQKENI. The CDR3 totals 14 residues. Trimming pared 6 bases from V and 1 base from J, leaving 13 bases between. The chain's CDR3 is CASSPGTNSYEQYF. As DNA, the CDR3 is TGTGCCAGCTCCCCCGGGACAAATTCCTACGAGCAGTACTTC.

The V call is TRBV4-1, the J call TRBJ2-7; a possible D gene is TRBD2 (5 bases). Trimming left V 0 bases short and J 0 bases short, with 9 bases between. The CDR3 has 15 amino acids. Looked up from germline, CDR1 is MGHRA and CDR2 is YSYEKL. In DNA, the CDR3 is TGCGCCAGCAGCCAAGACCAGCGGACCTCCTACGAGCAGTACTTC. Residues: CASSQDQRTSYEQYF.

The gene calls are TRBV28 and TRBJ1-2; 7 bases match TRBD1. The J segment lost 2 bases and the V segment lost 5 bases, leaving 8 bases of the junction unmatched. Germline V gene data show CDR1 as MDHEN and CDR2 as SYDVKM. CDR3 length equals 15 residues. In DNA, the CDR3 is TGTGCCAGCAGTACGCTAGGGGGCCAAAACTATGGCTACACCTTC. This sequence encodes CASSTLGGQNYGYTF.